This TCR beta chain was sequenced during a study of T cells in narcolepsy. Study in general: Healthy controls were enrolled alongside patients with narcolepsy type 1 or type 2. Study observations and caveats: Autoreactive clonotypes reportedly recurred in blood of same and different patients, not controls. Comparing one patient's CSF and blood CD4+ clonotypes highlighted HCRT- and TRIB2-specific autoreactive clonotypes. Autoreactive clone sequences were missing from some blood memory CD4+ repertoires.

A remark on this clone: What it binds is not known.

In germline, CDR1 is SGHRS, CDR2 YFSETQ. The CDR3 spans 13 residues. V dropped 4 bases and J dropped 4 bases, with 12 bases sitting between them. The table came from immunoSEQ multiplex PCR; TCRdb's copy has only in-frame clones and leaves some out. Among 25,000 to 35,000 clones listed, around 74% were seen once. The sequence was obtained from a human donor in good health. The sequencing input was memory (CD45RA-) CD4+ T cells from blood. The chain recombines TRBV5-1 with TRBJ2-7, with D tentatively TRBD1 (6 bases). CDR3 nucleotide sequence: TGCGCCAGCAGCCTCCAGGGGTCTTACGAGCAGTACTTC. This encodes CASSLQGSYEQYF.